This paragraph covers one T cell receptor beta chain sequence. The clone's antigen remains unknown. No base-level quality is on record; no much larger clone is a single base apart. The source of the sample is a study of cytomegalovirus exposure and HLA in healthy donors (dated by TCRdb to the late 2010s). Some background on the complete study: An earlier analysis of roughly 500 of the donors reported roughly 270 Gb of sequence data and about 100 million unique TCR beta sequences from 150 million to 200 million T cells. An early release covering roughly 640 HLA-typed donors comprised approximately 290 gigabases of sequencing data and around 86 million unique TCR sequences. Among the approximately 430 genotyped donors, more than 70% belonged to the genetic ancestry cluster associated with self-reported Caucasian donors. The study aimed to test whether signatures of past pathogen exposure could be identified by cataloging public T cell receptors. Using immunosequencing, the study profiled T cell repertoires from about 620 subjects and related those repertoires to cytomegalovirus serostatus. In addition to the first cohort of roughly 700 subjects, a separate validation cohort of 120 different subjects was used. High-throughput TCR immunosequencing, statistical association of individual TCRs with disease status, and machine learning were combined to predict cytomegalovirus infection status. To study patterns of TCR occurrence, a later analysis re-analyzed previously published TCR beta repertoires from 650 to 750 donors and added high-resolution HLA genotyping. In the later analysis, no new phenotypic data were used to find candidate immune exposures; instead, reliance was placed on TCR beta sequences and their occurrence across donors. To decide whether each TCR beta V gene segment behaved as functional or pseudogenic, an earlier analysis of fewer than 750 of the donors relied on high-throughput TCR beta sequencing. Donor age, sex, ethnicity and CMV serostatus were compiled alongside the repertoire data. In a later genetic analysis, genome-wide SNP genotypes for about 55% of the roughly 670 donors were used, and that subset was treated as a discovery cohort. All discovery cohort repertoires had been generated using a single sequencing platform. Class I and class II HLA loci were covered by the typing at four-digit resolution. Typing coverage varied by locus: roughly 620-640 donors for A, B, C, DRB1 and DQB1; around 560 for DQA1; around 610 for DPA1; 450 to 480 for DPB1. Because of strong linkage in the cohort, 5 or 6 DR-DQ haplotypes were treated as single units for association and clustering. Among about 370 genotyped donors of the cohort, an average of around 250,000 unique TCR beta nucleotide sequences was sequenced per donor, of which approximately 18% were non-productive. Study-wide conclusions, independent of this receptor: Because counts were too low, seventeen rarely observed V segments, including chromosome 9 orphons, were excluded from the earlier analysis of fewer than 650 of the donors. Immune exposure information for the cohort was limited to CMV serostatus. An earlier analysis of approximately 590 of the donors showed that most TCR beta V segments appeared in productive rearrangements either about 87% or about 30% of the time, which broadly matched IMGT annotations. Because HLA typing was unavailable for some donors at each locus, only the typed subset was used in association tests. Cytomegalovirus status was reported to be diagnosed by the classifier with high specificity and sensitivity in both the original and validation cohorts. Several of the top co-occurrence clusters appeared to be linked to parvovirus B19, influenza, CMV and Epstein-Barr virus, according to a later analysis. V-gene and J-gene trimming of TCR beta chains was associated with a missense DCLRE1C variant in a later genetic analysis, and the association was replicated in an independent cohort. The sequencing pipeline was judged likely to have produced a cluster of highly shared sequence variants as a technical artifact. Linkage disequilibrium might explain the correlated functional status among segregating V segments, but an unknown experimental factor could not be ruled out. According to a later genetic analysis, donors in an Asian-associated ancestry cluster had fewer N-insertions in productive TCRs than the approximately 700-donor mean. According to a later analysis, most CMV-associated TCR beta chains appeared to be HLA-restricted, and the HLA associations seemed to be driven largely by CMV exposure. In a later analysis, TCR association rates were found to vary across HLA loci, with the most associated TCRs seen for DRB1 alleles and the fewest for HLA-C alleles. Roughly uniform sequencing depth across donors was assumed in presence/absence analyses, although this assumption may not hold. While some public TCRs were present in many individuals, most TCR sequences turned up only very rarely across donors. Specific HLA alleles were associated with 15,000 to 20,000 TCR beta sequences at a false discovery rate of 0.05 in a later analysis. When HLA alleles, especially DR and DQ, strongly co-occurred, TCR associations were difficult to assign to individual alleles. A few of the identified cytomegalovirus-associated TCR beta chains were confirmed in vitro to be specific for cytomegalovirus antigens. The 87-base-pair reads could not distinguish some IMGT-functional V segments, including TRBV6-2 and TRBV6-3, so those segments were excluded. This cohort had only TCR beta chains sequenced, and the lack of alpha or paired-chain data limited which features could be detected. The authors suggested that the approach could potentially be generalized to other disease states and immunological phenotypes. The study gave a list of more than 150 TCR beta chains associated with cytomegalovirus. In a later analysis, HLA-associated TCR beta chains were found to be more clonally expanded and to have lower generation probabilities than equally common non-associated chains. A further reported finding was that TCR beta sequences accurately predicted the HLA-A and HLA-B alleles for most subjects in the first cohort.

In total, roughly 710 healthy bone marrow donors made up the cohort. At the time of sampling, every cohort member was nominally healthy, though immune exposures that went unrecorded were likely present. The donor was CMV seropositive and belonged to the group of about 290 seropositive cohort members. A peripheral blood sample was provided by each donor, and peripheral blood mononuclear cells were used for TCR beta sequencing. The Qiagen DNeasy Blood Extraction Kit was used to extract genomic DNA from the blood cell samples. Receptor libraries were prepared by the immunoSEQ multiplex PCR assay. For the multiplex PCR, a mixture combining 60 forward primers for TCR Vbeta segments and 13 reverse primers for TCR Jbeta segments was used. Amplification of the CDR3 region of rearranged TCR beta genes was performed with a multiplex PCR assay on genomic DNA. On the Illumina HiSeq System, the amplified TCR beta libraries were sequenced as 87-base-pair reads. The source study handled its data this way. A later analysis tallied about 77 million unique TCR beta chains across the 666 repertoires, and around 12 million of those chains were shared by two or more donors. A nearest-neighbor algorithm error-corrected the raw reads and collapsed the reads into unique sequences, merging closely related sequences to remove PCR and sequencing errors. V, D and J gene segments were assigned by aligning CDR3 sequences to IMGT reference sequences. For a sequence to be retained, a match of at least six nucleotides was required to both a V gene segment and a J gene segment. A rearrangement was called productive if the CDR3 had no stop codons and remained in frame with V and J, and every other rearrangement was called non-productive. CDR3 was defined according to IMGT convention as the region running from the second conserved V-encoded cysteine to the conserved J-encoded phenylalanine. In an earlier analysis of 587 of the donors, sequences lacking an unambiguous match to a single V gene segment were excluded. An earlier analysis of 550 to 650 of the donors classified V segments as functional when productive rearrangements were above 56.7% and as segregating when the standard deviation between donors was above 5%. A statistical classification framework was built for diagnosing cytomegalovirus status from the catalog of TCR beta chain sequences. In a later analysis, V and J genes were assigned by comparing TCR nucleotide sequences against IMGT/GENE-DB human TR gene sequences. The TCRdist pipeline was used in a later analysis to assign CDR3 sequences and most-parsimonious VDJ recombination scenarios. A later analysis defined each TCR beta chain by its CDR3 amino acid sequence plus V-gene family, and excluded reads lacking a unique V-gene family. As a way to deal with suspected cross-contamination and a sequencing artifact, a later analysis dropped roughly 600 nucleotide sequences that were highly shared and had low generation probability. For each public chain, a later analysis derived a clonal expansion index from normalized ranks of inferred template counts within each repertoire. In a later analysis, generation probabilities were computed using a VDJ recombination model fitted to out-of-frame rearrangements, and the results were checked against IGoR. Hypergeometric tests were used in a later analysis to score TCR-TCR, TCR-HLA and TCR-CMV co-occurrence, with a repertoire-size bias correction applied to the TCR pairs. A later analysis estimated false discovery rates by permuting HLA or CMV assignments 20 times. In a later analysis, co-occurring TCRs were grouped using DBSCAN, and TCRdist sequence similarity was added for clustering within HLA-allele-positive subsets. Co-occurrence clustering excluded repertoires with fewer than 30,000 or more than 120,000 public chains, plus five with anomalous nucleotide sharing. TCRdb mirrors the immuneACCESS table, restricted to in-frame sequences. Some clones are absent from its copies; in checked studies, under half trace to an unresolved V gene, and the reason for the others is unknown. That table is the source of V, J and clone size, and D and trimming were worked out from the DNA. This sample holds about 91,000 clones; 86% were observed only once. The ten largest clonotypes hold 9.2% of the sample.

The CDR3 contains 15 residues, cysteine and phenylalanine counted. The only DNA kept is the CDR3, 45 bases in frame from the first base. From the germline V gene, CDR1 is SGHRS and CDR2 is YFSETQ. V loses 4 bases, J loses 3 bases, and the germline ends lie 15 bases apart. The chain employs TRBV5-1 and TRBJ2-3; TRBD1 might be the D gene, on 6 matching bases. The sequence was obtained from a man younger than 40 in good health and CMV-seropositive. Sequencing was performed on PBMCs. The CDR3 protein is CASSPGTLGTDTQYF. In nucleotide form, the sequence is TGCGCCAGCAGCCCCGGGACACTTGGGACAGATACGCAGTATTTT.